The TCR beta chain described here comes from a study of blood T cell repertoires in COVID-19. Study overall: Acute and convalescent COVID-19 samples came from the United States, Italy and Spain. T cells, B-cell-depleted T cells, or PBMCs supplied cDNA or gDNA.

The authors' processing: Reference gene primer amplification in the assay estimated nucleated cell counts. The method was immunoSEQ multiplex PCR; TCRdb's version includes in-frame clones alone and lacks a portion of them. D and trimming come from the DNA, and the V and J calls and clone size come from that table. The profile shows under 85,000 clones, about 81% of them singletons. CDR3 length: 14 residues. The V gene's germline CDR1 is SNHLY and CDR2 FYNNEI. V shed 2 bases and J shed 8 bases, with 15 bases lying between them. Material for sequencing was peripheral blood. The rearrangement joins TRBV2 to TRBJ1-2, with D possibly being TRBD1 (6 bases). The sequence was obtained from a man older than 75 with acute or convalescent COVID-19. The CDR3 loop reads CASSEIRGKDGYTF. As DNA, the CDR3 is TGTGCCAGCAGTGAAATAAGGGGGAAGGACGGCTACACCTTC.